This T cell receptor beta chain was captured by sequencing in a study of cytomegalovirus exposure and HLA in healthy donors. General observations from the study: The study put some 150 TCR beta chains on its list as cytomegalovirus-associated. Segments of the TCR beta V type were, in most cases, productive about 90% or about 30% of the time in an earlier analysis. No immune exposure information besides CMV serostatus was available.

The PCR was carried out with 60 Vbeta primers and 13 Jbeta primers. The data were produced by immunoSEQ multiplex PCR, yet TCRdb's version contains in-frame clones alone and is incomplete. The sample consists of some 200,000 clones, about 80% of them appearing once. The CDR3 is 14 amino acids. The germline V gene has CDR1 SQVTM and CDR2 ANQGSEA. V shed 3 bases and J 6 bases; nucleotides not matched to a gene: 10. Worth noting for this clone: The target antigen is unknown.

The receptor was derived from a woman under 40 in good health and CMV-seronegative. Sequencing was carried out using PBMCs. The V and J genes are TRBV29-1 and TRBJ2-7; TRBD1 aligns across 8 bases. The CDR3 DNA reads TGCAGCGTTGATGGTGACAGGGGATTCTCCGAGCAGTACTTC. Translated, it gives CSVDGDRGFSEQYF.